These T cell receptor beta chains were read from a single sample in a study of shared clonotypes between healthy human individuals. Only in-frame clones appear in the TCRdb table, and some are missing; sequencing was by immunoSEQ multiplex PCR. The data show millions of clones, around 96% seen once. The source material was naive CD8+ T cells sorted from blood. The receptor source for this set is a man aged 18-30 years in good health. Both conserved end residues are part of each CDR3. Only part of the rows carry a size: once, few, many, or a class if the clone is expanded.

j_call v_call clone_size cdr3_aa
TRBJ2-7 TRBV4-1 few CASSQGTGGYLYEQYF
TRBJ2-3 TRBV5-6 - CASSGQGSTDTQYF
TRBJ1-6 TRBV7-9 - CASSFTGEANSPLHF
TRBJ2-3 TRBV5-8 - CASSATNTDTQYF
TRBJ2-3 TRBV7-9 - CASSFREGGGSDTQYF
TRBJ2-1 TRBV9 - CASSVEASPQFF
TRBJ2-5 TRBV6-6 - CASSSPGYQETQYF
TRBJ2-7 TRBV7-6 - CASSLGGLGTYEQYF
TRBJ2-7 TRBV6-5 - CASSAGTGTYEQYF
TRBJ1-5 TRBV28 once CASSYESGLKPQHF
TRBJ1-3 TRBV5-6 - CASSLGVSTGNTIYF
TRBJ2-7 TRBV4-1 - CASSPGDYWLEQYF
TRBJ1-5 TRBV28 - CASGLTGHNQPQHF
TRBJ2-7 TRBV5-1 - CASSLVVGYEQYF
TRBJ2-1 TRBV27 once CASSPLGAGLSNEQFF
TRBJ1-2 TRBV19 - CASSEWLAPGKTLRGYTF
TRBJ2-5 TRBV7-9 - CASSNSGTREETQYF
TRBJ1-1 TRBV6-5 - CASSYGGDTEAFF
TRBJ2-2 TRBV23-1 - CASSHPGQGNTGELFF
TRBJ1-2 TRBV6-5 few CASSLRDRDGYTF
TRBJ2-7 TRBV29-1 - CSVAGGRDEQYF
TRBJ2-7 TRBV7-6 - CASSQGESEQYF
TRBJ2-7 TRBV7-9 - CASSDGGNYEQYF
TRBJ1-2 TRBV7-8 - CASSLVAFLWEGANYGYTF
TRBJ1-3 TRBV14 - CASSQIYGTLGNTIYF
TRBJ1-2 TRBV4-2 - CASSQEFSPSYGYTF
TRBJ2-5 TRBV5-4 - CASSLEQGRPRETQYF
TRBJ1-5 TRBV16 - CASSTGGGQGNQPQHF
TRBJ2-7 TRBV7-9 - CASSSTLAGGLYEQYF
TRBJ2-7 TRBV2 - CASSGGQDGFYEQYF
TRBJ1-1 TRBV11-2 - CASSPGHLEAFF
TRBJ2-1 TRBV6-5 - CASSSAGPPGEQFF
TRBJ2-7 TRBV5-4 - CASSKAGQGYEQYF
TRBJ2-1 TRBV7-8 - CASSLKSGGPSNEQFF
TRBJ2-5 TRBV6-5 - CASSYSPSGGLETQYF
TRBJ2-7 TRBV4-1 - CASSQDWLTGTTYEQYF
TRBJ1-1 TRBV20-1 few CSASTSRAFF
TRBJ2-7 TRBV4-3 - CASSQVQGRDEQYF
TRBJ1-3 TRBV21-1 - CASGRPETDSGNTIYF
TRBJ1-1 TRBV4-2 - CASSPRLDTEAFF
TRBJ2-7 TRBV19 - CASSPGTSEYEQYF
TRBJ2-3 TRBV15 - CATSRDTRDILLTDTQYF
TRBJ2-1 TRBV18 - CASSPRGLAGTYNEQFF
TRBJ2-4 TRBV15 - CATSEGQGWYF
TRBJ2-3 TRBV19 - CASSTGMEQYF
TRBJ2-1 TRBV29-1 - CSVVLGLKLYNEQFF
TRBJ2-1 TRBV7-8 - CASSGRRGESYNEQFF